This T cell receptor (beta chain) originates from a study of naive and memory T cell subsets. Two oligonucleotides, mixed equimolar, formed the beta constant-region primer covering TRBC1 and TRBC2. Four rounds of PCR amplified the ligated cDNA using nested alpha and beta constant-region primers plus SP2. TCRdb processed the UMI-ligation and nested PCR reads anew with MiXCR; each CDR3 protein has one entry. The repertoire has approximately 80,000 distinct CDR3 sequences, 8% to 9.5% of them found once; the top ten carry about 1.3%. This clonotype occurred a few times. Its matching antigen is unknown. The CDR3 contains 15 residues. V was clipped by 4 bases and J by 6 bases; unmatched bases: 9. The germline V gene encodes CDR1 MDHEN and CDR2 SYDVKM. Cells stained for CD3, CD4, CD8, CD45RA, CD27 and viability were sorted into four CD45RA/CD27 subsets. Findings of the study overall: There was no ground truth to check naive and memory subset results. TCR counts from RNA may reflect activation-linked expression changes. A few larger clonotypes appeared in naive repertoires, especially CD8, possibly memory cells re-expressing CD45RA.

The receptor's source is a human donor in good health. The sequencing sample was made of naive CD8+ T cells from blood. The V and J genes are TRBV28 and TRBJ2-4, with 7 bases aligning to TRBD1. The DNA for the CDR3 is TGTGCCAGCAGTTGGACAGGACTCGGTAGAAACATTCAGTACTTC. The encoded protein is CASSWTGLGRNIQYF.